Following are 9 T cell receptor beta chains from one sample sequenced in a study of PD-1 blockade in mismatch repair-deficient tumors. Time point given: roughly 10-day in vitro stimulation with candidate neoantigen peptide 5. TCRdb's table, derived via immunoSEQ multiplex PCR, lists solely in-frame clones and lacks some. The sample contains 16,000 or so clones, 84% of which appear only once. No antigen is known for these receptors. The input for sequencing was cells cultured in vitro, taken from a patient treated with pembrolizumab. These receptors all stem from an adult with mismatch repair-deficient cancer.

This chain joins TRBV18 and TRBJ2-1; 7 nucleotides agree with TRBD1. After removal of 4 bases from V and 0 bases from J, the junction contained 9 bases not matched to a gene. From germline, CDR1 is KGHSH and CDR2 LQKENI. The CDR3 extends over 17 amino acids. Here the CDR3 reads CASSQQEPGGSYNEQFF. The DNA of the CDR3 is TGTGCCAGCTCACAACAAGAACCAGGGGGCTCCTACAATGAGCAGTTCTTC. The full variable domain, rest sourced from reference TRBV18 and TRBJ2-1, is NAGVMQNPRHLVRRRGQEARLRCSPMKGHSHVYWYRQLPEEGLKFMVYLQKENIIDESGMPKERFSAEFPKEGPSILRIQQVVRGDSAAYFCASSQQEPGGSYNEQFFGPGTRLTVL.

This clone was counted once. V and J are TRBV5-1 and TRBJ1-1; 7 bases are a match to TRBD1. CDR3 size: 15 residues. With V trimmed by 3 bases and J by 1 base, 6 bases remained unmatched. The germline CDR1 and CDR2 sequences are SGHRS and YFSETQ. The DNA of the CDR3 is TGCGCCAGCAGCTCGGAGGGGGACAGGAACACTGAAGCTTTCTTT. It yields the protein CASSSEGDRNTEAFF. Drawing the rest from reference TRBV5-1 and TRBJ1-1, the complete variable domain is KAGVTQTPRYLIKTRGQQVTLSCSPISGHRSVSWYQQTPGQGLQFLFEYFSETQRNKGNFPGRFSGRQFSNSRSEMNVSTLELGDSALYLCASSSEGDRNTEAFFGQGTRLTVV.

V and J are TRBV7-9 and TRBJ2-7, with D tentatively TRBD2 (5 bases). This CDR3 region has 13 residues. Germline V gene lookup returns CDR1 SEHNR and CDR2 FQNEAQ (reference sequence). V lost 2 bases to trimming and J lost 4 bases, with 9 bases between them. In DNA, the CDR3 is TGTGCCAGCAGCTTACGTGGGAGTTACGAGCAGTACTTC. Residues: CASSLRGSYEQYF. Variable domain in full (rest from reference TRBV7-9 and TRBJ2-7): DTGVSQNPRHKITKRGQNVTFRCDPISEHNRLYWYRQTLGQGPEFLTYFQNEAQLEKSRLLSDRFSAERPKGSFSTLEIQRTEQGDSAMYLCASSLRGSYEQYFGPGTRLTVT.

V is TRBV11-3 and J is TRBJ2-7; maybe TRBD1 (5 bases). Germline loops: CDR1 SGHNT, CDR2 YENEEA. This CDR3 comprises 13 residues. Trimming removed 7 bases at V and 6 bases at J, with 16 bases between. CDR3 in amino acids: CASTSPREFEQYF. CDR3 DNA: TGTGCCAGCACCTCCCCCAGGGAATTCGAGCAGTACTTC.

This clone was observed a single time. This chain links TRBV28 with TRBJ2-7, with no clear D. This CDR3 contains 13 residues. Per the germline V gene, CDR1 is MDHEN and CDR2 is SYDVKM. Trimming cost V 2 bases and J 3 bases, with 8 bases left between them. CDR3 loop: CASSLIGFYEQYF. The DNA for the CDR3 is TGTGCCAGCAGTTTAATAGGATTCTACGAGCAGTACTTC. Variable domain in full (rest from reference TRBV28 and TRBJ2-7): DVKVTQSSRYLVKRTGEKVFLECVQDMDHENMFWYRQDPGLGLRLIYFSYDVKMKEKGDIPEGYSVSREKKERFSLILESASTNQTSMYLCASSLIGFYEQYFGPGTRLTVT.

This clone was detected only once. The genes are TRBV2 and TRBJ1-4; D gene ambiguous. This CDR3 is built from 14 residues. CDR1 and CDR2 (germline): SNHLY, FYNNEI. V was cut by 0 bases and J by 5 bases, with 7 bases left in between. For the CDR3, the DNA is TGTGCCAGCAGTGAAGCGCAAATGAATGAAAAACTGTTTTTT. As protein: CASSEAQMNEKLFF.

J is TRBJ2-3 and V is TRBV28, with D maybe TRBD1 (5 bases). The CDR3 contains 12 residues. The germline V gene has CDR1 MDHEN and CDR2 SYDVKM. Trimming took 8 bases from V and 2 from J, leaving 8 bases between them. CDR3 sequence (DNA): TGTGCCAGCTCAGGGTACACAGATACGCAGTATTTT. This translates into CASSGYTDTQYF. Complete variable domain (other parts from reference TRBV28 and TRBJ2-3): DVKVTQSSRYLVKRTGEKVFLECVQDMDHENMFWYRQDPGLGLRLIYFSYDVKMKEKGDIPEGYSVSREKKERFSLILESASTNQTSMYLCASSGYTDTQYFGPGTRLTVL.

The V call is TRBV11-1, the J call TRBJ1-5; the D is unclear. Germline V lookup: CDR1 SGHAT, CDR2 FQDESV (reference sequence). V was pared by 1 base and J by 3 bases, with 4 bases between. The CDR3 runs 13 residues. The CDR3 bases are TGTGCCAGCAGCTTAGGCACCAATCAGCCCCAGCATTTT. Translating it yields CASSLGTNQPQHF.

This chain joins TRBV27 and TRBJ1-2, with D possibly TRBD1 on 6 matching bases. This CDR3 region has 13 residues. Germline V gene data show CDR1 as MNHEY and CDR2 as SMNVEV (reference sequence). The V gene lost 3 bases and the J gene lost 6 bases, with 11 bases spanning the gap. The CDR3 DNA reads TGTGCCAGCAGTTTTCTGGAGGGGGATGGCTACACCTTC. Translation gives CASSFLEGDGYTF.